These 31 T cell receptor beta chains came from one sample sequenced in a study of early T cells in non-severe SARS-CoV-2 infection. TCRdb reprocessed the 5' RACE reads with MiXCR, giving one entry per CDR3 protein. The sample holds about 67,000 distinct CDR3 sequences, around 10% seen once. What was sequenced was whole blood. The receptors stem from an adult who was a healthcare worker with PCR-confirmed SARS-CoV-2 infection or an uninfected control (not recorded which).

This clonotype has at least ten counts. The chain recombines TRBV7-2 with TRBJ2-7; TRBD2 matches 9 bases. Unmatched junction bases numbered 8, after V lost 4 bases and J lost 7 bases. CDR3 length: 14 amino acids. The germline CDR1 and CDR2 sequences are SGHTA and FQGNSA. CDR3 nucleotides: TGTGCCAGCAGCTGGAGACTAGCGGCCGGGGAGCAGTACTTC. Its translation: CASSWRLAAGEQYF.

The sample holds a few counts of this clonotype. This rearrangement joins TRBV20-1 to TRBJ2-3; 9 bases map to TRBD2. Germline trimming cut 5 bases from V and 0 bases from J; bases unmatched to any gene: 3. Germline CDR1 and CDR2: DFQATT and SNEGSKA (reference sequence). The CDR3 loop spans 14 amino acids. The CDR3 region is CSALAGESTDTQYF. For the CDR3, the DNA is TGCAGTGCTTTAGCGGGAGAGAGCACAGATACGCAGTATTTT.

In its sample, this clonotype was seen many times. This chain links TRBV12-3 or TRBV12-4 with TRBJ2-3; TRBD2 agrees at 13 bases. This CDR3 has 19 amino acids. Trimming at V came to 5 bases and at J to 3 bases, leaving 14 bases not matched to a gene. The CDR3 bases are TGTGCCAGCAGTGCAAGACTAGCGGGAGGTTTTCGGCGAACAGATACGCAGTATTTT. Amino acids: CASSARLAGGFRRTDTQYF.

This clonotype was observed a handful of times. The chain combines TRBV11-2 with TRBJ1-1, with TRBD1 matching 9 bases. The CDR3 totals 14 residues. Germline V lookup: CDR1 SGHAT, CDR2 FQNNGV. The V segment lost 5 bases and the J segment 3 bases; nucleotides outside the gene matches: 4. CDR3 sequence (DNA): TGTGCCAGCAGCCAAGGACAGGGGCACACTGAAGCTTTCTTT. Its protein is CASSQGQGHTEAFF.

A word on this clonotype: A much more abundant neighbour one base away suggests this may be a read error. The V gene is TRBV29-1, the J gene TRBJ2-1, with 7 bases aligning to TRBD2. CDR1 is SQVTM and CDR2 is ANQGSEA in the germline V gene. J lost 9 bases, V lost 7 bases, and 6 bases had no gene match. The CDR3 extends over 11 amino acids. In DNA, the CDR3 is TGCAGCGGGGCTAGCGGAATTGAGCAGTTCTTC. This gives the protein CSGASGIEQFF.

This clonotype has a count of ten or more. The rearrangement links TRBV7-2 to TRBJ2-4; D unresolved. The length of the CDR3 is 15 residues. Germline CDR1 and CDR2: SGHTA and FQGNSA. Trimming took 1 base from V and 0 from J, leaving 7 bases between them. DNA of the CDR3: TGTGCCAGCAGCTTAGGAACTATAGCCAAAAACATTCAGTACTTC. Protein sequence: CASSLGTIAKNIQYF.

This clonotype was picked up many times. The rearrangement joins TRBV29-1 to TRBJ2-3, with TRBD1 as a possible D gene (6 bases). Germline V gene sequence: CDR1 SQVTM, CDR2 ANQGSEA. The CDR3 has 15 residues. The V end lost 1 base, the J end lost 3 bases, and 14 bases lay between the germline ends. The CDR3 region has the DNA TGCAGCGTTGAAGGTACAGGGATGGGGACAGATACGCAGTATTTT. Its translation is CSVEGTGMGTDTQYF.

This sequence joins TRBV14 and TRBJ2-6; no reliable D call. Between the trimmed V and J ends, which lost 1 base and 0 bases, there was a span of 4 bases. This CDR3 is built from 15 residues. Germline CDR1 is SGHDN and CDR2 is FVKESK. The CDR3 region has the DNA TGTGCCAGCAGCCAAGTGCACTCTGGGGCCAACGTCCTGACTTTC. It specifies CASSQVHSGANVLTF.

This clonotype was observed at least ten times. This chain uses TRBV15 with TRBJ2-1; 8 bases align to TRBD2. From germline, CDR1 is LNHNV and CDR2 YYDKDF (reference sequence). Unmatched junction bases numbered 7, after V lost 0 bases and J lost 6 bases. CDR3 length: 16 residues. The CDR3 nucleotides are TGTGCCACCAGCAGAGATCGAGCGGGAGCCATCAATGAGCAGTTCTTC. This encodes CATSRDRAGAINEQFF.

This chain joins TRBV9 and TRBJ1-2; 8 bases fit TRBD1. The length of the CDR3 is 14 residues. Germline V lookup: CDR1 SGDLS, CDR2 YYNGEE. V was pared by 2 bases and J by 8 bases, with 8 bases of the junction left unmatched. The CDR3 sequence: CASSVGTGLFGYTF. The CDR3, as DNA: TGTGCCAGCAGCGTCGGGACAGGTCTTTTCGGCTACACCTTC.

In this sample, this clonotype turned up a few times. The chain joins TRBV20-1 to TRBJ2-7; 9 nucleotides align to TRBD1. CDR3 length equals 16 residues. CDR1 and CDR2 from the germline V gene are DFQATT and SNEGSKA (reference sequence). The ends lost 1 base at V and 6 bases at J; junction bases unmatched: 13. CDR3 region: CSARAGGGQGVAEQYF. As DNA, the CDR3 is TGCAGTGCTAGAGCTGGGGGGGGACAGGGAGTGGCCGAGCAGTACTTC.

The rearrangement joins TRBV19 to TRBJ2-3, with D hard to call. Trimming took 9 bases from V and 1 from J, leaving 11 bases between them. CDR1 LNHDA and CDR2 SQIVND come from the germline V gene (reference sequence). The length of the CDR3 is 13 residues. CDR3 DNA sequence: TGTGCCAGCGACCCCGCGCGCACAGATACGCAGTATTTT. Protein: CASDPARTDTQYF.

This clonotype was counted many times. The gene calls are TRBV24-1 and TRBJ2-1; tentatively, D is TRBD1 (5 bases). V gave up 4 bases and J gave up 10 bases, with 7 bases separating them. Per the germline V gene, CDR1 is KGHDR and CDR2 is SFDVKD. CDR3 size: 11 residues. In nucleotides, the CDR3 is TGTGCCACCAGTGACCGGACAGAGCAGTTCTTC. Amino acid sequence: CATSDRTEQFF.

Many counts were recorded for this clonotype. V usage is TRBV20-1 and J usage is TRBJ1-2, with D hard to call. Germline CDR1 and CDR2: DFQATT and SNEGSKA (reference sequence). The CDR3 covers 15 residues. The V and J ends lost 5 bases and 5 bases respectively, with 21 bases between them. CDR3 DNA: TGCAGTGCTCGCCGCACGGGGATCTCTTCTTATGGCTACACCTTC. It is translated as CSARRTGISSYGYTF.

This clonotype was counted many times. The genes are TRBV7-8 and TRBJ2-3, with D hard to call. This CDR3 is built from 15 residues. Germline V gives CDR1 SGHVS, CDR2 FQNEAQ. The V and J ends lost 7 bases and 5 bases respectively, with 19 bases between them. CDR3 nucleotides: TGTGCCAGCACCGAACTCCTTGGGGTTGGAGATACGCAGTATTTT. It encodes CASTELLGVGDTQYF. Full variable domain (missing parts from reference TRBV7-8 and TRBJ2-3): GAGVSQSPRYKVAKRGQDVALRCDPISGHVSLFWYQQALGQGPEFLTYFQNEAQLDKSGLPSDRFFAERPEGSVSTLKIQRTQQEDSAVYLCASTELLGVGDTQYFGPGTRLTVL.

V usage is TRBV29-1 and J usage is TRBJ2-2, with 9 nucleotides matching TRBD2. From germline, CDR1 is SQVTM and CDR2 ANQGSEA. The V and J ends lost 5 bases and 4 bases, in that order; junction bases with no gene match: 5. The CDR3 runs 14 residues. The CDR3 here is CSVPSGRRTGELFF. CDR3 bases: TGCAGCGTTCCGAGCGGGAGGCGCACCGGGGAGCTGTTTTTT.

The chain has TRBV7-9 and TRBJ1-1; 9 bases align to TRBD1. V gave up 8 bases and J gave up 3 bases; unmatched junction bases: 1. Germline loops: CDR1 SEHNR, CDR2 FQNEAQ (reference sequence). The CDR3 has 12 residues. The CDR3 loop is CASRDRDTEAFF. The CDR3 DNA sequence: TGTGCCAGCCGGGACAGGGACACTGAAGCTTTCTTT.

This clonotype has more than one count but fewer than ten. This chain uses TRBV5-1 with TRBJ1-5; TRBD1 might be the D (6 bases). From germline, CDR1 is SGHRS and CDR2 YFSETQ. The CDR3 is made up of 15 amino acids. V lost 4 bases and J lost 5, with 16 bases in between. DNA of the CDR3: TGCGCCAGCAGCCCCGAGGGGGGGTCGTATCAGCCCCAGCATTTT. Translated: CASSPEGGSYQPQHF. Based on the CDR3 plus reference TRBV5-1 and TRBJ1-5, the full variable domain is KAGVTQTPRYLIKTRGQQVTLSCSPISGHRSVSWYQQTPGQGLQFLFEYFSETQRNKGNFPGRFSGRQFSNSRSEMNVSTLELGDSALYLCASSPEGGSYQPQHFGDGTRLSIL.

This clonotype has just a few counts. The chain carries TRBV9 and TRBJ2-1, with unresolved D. With 0 bases removed from V and 6 bases from J, the gap between germline ends came to 7 bases. The CDR3 consists of 13 residues. Germline-derived CDR1 and CDR2 are SGDLS and YYNGEE. The CDR3 DNA follows: TGTGCCAGCAGCGTAGGTCTCGGCAATGAGCAGTTCTTC. It is translated as CASSVGLGNEQFF.

This clonotype has a handful of counts. The V and J genes are TRBV9 and TRBJ2-1, with 14 nucleotides matching TRBD2. V lost 2 bases, J lost 2 bases, and 15 bases stayed unmatched. The CDR3 spans 21 residues. The germline V gene encodes CDR1 SGDLS and CDR2 YYNGEE. The CDR3 nucleotides read TGTGCCAGCAGCGTGGAACTCCCTGCGACTAGCGGGAGGGCGACCTACAATGAGCAGTTCTTC. Protein product: CASSVELPATSGRATYNEQFF.

The chain links TRBV7-9 to TRBJ1-5; no definite D call. The CDR3 totals 15 residues. Germline loops: CDR1 SEHNR, CDR2 FQNEAQ (reference sequence). Trimming removed 2 bases at V and 2 bases at J, with 10 bases between. CDR3 sequence (DNA): TGTGCCAGCAGCTTACAGGACGGCGGCAATCAGCCCCAGCATTTT. Its protein is CASSLQDGGNQPQHF. The full variable domain, in which reference TRBV7-9 and TRBJ1-5 provide the parts outside the CDR3, is DTGVSQNPRHKITKRGQNVTFRCDPISEHNRLYWYRQTLGQGPEFLTYFQNEAQLEKSRLLSDRFSAERPKGSFSTLEIQRTEQGDSAMYLCASSLQDGGNQPQHFGDGTRLSIL.

This clonotype appeared many times. The rearrangement links TRBV7-9 to TRBJ2-3; no clear D. The germline V gene encodes CDR1 SEHNR and CDR2 FQNEAQ (reference sequence). The CDR3 runs 15 residues. V was trimmed by 4 bases and J by 4 bases, leaving 15 bases between them. The chain's CDR3 is CASSSLHEPADTQYF. The DNA for the CDR3 is TGTGCCAGCAGCTCTTTACACGAGCCGGCAGATACGCAGTATTTT. The variable domain in full, with the rest retrieved from reference TRBV7-9 and TRBJ2-3, is DTGVSQNPRHKITKRGQNVTFRCDPISEHNRLYWYRQTLGQGPEFLTYFQNEAQLEKSRLLSDRFSAERPKGSFSTLEIQRTEQGDSAMYLCASSSLHEPADTQYFGPGTRLTVL.

At least ten counts were recorded for this clonotype. This chain joins TRBV12-3 or TRBV12-4 and TRBJ2-5; 7 nucleotides line up with TRBD2. Germline trimming cut 0 bases from V and 3 bases from J; bases unmatched to any gene: 22. This CDR3 is built from 21 residues. CDR3 coding DNA: TGTGCCAGCAGTTTAGCGCTCTCTTTTCGCGGGAGCGGCCGGGCGAAAGAGACCCAGTACTTC. It specifies CASSLALSFRGSGRAKETQYF.

This clonotype has a count of ten or more. This chain links TRBV7-8 with TRBJ1-5; D gene ambiguous. V gave up 10 bases and J gave up 5 bases, with 18 bases separating them. In germline, CDR1 is SGHVS, CDR2 FQNEAQ. This CDR3 is built from 14 residues. The CDR3 spells CATSLGVGDQPQHF. The CDR3 DNA follows: TGTGCCACCTCCCTAGGTGTCGGGGATCAGCCCCAGCATTTT. The full variable domain, with the rest looked up from reference TRBV7-8 and TRBJ1-5, is GAGVSQSPRYKVAKRGQDVALRCDPISGHVSLFWYQQALGQGPEFLTYFQNEAQLDKSGLPSDRFFAERPEGSVSTLKIQRTQQEDSAVYLCATSLGVGDQPQHFGDGTRLSIL.

This chain links TRBV6-5 with TRBJ1-1; 7 bases align to TRBD1. Germline CDR1 reads MNHEY; CDR2 reads SVGAGI. The CDR3 runs 14 residues. Trimming removed 6 bases from V and 1 base from J; junction bases left unmatched: 5. As DNA, the CDR3 is TGTGCCAGCAGCTGGGACAGATCGAACACTGAAGCTTTCTTT. This gives the protein CASSWDRSNTEAFF.

This clonotype was counted at least ten times. No DNA is shown, since the ends of the CDR3 on it are uncertain; the CDR3 is the one TCRdb lists. The gene calls are TRBV12-3 or TRBV12-4 and TRBJ1-2; the table names TRBD1, a call not compared with the DNA. The CDR3 adds up to 16 amino acids, both ends counted. CDR3 loop: CASSSSGGGAGYGYTF.

This clonotype was picked up many times. The V and J genes are TRBV19 and TRBJ2-2; 8 nucleotides match TRBD2. The trim removed 5 bases at V and 9 bases at J, leaving 17 bases unmatched. Germline V lookup: CDR1 LNHDA, CDR2 SQIVND (reference sequence). The CDR3 has 17 amino acids. The DNA for the CDR3 is TGTGCCAGTAGTCCCTCTTTTATAAGCGGGGGCCTCCGGGAGCTGTTTTTT. Its translation: CASSPSFISGGLRELFF.

This clonotype was seen ten or more times. The chain is built from TRBV18 and TRBJ2-7; perhaps TRBD1 as D (5 bases). This CDR3 region has 14 residues. Germline V gene lookup returns CDR1 KGHSH and CDR2 LQKENI. V was pared by 5 bases and J by 3 bases, with 14 bases between. CDR3 coding DNA: TGTGCCAGCTCAATTGGTGGCAGGGACTACGAGCAGTACTTC. Residues: CASSIGGRDYEQYF. Using reference TRBV18 and TRBJ2-7 for the parts outside the CDR3, the full variable domain is NAGVMQNPRHLVRRRGQEARLRCSPMKGHSHVYWYRQLPEEGLKFMVYLQKENIIDESGMPKERFSAEFPKEGPSILRIQQVVRGDSAAYFCASSIGGRDYEQYFGPGTRLTVT.

In this sample, this clonotype turned up many times. The rearrangement joins TRBV2 to TRBJ1-2, with D perhaps matching TRBD1 (5 bases). Germline CDR1 reads SNHLY; CDR2 reads FYNNEI. This CDR3 has 14 residues. Trimming removed 7 bases from V and 0 bases from J, with 12 bases in between. The CDR3 DNA reads TGTGCCAGCATCGGGGCCGGAACTAACTATGGCTACACCTTC. Its translation is CASIGAGTNYGYTF. The full variable domain, completed using reference TRBV2 and TRBJ1-2, is EPEVTQTPSHQVTQMGQEVILRCVPISNHLYFYWYRQILGQKVEFLVSFYNNEISEKSEIFDDQFSVERPDGSNFTLKIRSTKLEDSAMYFCASIGAGTNYGYTFGSGTRLTVV.

In the case of this clonotype: This could be a read error, since a much larger clone is one nucleotide away. J is TRBJ2-1 and V is TRBV20-1; 7 bases map to TRBD2. CDR3 length: 15 residues. V trimming: 6 bases; J trimming: 7 bases; junction bases outside the gene matches: 15. Germline CDR1 reads DFQATT; CDR2 reads SNEGSKA (reference sequence). The CDR3 region is CSAGLVGGPKNEQFF. CDR3 in DNA: TGCAGTGCAGGACTAGTGGGAGGGCCTAAGAATGAGCAGTTCTTC.

The rearrangement uses TRBV6-5 and TRBJ2-4, with D unclear. CDR1 and CDR2 from the germline V gene are MNHEY and SVGAGI. The V and J ends lost 7 bases and 0 bases respectively, with 16 bases between them. The CDR3 totals 16 residues. The CDR3 region is CASTPRRSLAKNIQYF. The CDR3 region has the DNA TGTGCCAGCACTCCTCGGCGCTCCCTAGCCAAAAACATTCAGTACTTC.